Sequencing of this TCR beta chain was carried out in a study of PD-1 blockade in classical Hodgkin lymphoma. Study summary: A 3 mg/kg intravenous dose of nivolumab was received by patients every 2 weeks. Study outcomes and limitations: Baseline diversity in complete responders resembled that of newly diagnosed patients. What caused the repertoire differences, perhaps disease activity or prior therapy, remains undefined.

Every one of the patients relapsed after autologous stem cell transplantation (brentuximab vedotin exposure was variable). Produced via immunoSEQ multiplex PCR; TCRdb's table is partial and in-frame only. The table records about 93,000 clones, around 90% of them present only once. On this clone itself: Its antigen is currently unknown.

The receptor comes from a human donor with classical Hodgkin lymphoma. The material was peripheral blood mononuclear cells (PBMCs), obtained before the second cycle of nivolumab.

For the CDR3, the DNA is TGTGCCAGCTCACCCACCCGACGTCCGGGACAGAACACCGGGGAGCTGTTTTTT. Residues: CASSPTRRPGQNTGELFF. This chain connects TRBV18 to TRBJ2-2; a weak D match, TRBD1 (6 bases). Germline-derived CDR1 and CDR2 are KGHSH and LQKENI. This CDR3 has 18 amino acids. The V and J ends lost 3 bases and 1 base respectively, with 18 bases between them.